This T cell receptor (beta chain) was identified in a study of T cell responses to AZD1222 COVID-19 vaccine. Germline V gives CDR1 SGHTA, CDR2 FQGNSA. V dropped 6 bases and J dropped 5; count of bases not matched to a gene: 3. This CDR3 is 13 amino acids long. Here immunoSEQ multiplex PCR was the method, and the copy in TCRdb shows in-frame clones only, minus some. The sample holds around 180,000 clones; over 70% are singletons and the top ten take 2.5% to 3%. Whole-study results and caveats: Only a handful of AZD1222 recipients, six or seven in all, had baseline seropositivity. Two doses of AZD1222 preceded a rise in Spike-specific TCR breadth and depth. Sampling that yielded the repertoires occurred only after the peak T cell response. There were mostly white British donors and more females than males, and clonal diversity was possibly underestimated.

Comments on this clone: Antigen: not known.

The J gene is TRBJ2-2, the V gene TRBV7-2; 7 bases line up with TRBD1. Specimen: peripheral blood, collected on day 0 of MenACWY control vaccination. The TCR was taken from an adult in good health. The CDR3 DNA follows: TGTGCCAGCAGGCCACAGGGGACCGGGGAGCTGTTTTTT. Its protein product is CASRPQGTGELFF.